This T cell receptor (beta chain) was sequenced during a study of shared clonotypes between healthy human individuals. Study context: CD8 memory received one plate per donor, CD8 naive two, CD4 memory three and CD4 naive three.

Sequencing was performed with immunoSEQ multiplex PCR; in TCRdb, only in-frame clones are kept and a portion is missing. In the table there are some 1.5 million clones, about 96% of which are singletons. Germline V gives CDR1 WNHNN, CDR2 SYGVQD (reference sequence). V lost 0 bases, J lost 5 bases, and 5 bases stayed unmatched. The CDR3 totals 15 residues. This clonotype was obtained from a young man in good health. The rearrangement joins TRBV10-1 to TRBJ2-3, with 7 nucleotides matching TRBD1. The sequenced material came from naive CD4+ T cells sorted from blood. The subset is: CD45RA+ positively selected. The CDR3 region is CASSESKGAVDTQYF. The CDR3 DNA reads TGCGCCAGCAGTGAGTCGAAGGGGGCCGTAGATACGCAGTATTTT.